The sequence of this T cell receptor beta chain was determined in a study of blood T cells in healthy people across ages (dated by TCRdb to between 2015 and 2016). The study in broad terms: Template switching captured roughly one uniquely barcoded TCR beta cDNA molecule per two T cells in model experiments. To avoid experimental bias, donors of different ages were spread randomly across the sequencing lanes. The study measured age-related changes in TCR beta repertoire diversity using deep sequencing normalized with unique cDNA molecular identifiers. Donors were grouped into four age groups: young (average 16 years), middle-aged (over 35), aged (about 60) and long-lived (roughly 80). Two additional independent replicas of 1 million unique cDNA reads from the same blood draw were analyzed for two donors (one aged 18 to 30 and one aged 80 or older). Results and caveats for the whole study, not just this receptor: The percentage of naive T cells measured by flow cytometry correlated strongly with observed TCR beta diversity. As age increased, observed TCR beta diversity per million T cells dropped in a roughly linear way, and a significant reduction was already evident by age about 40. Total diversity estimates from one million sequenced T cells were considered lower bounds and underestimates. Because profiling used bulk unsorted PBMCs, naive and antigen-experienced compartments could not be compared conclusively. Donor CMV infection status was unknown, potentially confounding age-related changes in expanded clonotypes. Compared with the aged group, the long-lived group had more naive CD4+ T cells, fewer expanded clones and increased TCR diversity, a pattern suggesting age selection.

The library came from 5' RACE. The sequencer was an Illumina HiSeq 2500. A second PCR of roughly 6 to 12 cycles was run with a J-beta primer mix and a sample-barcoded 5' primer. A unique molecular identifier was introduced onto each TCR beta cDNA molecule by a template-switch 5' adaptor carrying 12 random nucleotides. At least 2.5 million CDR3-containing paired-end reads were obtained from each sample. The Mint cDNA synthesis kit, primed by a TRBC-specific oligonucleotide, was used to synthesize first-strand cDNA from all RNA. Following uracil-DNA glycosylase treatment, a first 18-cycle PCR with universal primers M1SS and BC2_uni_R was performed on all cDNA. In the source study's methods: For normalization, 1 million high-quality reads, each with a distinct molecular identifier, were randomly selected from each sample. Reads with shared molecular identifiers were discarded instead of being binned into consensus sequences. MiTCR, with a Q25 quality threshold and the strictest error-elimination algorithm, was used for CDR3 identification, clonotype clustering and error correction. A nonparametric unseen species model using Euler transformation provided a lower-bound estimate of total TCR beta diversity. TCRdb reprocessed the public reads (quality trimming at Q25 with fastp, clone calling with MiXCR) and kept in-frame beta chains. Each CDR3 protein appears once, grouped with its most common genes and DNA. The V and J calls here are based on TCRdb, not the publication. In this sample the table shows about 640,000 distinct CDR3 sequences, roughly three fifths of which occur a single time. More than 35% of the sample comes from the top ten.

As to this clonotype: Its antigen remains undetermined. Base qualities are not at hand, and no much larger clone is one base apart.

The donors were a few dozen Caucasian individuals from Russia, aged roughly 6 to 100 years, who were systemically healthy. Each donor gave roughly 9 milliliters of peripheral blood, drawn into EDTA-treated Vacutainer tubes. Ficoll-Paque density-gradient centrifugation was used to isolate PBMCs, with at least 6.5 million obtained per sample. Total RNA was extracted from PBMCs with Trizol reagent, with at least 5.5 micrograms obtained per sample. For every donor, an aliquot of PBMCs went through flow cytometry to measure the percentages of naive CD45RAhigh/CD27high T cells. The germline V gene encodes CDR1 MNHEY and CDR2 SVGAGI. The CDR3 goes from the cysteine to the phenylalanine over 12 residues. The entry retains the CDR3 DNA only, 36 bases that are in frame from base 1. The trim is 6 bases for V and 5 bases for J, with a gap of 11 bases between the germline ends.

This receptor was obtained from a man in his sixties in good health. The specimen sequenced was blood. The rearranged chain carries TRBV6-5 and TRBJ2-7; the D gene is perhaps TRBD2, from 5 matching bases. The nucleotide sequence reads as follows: TGTGCCAGCAGGCAAGGAGGTCACGAGCAGTACTTC. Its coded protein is CASRQGGHEQYF.